This TCR beta chain was recovered during a study of CD8 T cells in Susac syndrome. Overall study findings and caveats: An acknowledgment was made by the study that its TCR sequencing and HLA analysis involved relatively few individuals.

An input of roughly 0.5 to 1 ug of RNA was subjected to reverse transcription using random hexamers. TCR beta CDR3 was amplified by immunoSEQ covering 54 Vbeta and 13 Jbeta. MiXCR, run by TCRdb on the immunoSEQ multiplex PCR reads, gives a single entry per CDR3 protein. The data hold 200,000 to 250,000 distinct CDR3 sequences, with 92% observed a single time. V lost 3 bases to trimming and J lost 0 bases, with 9 bases between them. The CDR3 extends over 13 amino acids. The germline gives CDR1 DFQATT, CDR2 SNEGSKA (reference sequence). Sequencing targeted TCR beta in T cells from blood (CD8+ and CD4+). With respect to this clonotype: Its antigen is still unknown.

The receptor was derived from a human donor with multiple sclerosis. The chain employs TRBV20-1 and TRBJ2-7; perhaps TRBD2 as D (6 bases). Sequencing was performed on CD8+ T cells from PBMCs. The CDR3 loop reads CSARGGTSYEQYF. Here the CDR3 DNA reads TGCAGTGCTAGGGGCGGGACCTCCTACGAGCAGTACTTC.